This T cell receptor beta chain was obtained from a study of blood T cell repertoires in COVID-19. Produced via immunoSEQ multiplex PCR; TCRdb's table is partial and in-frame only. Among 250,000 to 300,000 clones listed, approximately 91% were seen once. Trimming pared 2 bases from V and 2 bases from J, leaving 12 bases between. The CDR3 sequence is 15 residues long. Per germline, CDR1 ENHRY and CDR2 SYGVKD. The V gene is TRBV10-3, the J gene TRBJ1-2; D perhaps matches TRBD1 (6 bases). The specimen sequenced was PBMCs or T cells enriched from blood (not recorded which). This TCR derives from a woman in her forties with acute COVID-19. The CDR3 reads CAISEPNRDNYGYTF. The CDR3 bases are TGTGCCATCAGTGAGCCGAACAGGGACAACTATGGCTACACCTTC.